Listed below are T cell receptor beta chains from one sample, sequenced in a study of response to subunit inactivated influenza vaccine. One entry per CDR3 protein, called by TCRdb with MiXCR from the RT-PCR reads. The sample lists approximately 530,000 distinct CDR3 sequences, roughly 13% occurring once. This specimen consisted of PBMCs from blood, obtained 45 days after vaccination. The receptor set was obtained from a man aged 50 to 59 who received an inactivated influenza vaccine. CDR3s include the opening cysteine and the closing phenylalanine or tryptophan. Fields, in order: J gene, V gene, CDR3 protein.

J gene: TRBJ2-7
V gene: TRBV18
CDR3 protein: CASSPGFAYEQYF

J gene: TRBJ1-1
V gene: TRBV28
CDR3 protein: CASNLPHGGSEAFF

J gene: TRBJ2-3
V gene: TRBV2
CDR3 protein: CACSFPLRRGRITDTQYF

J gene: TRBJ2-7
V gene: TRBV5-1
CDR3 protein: CASSYQDGSYEQYF

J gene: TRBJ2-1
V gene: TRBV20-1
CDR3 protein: CSAMGLAIHEQFF

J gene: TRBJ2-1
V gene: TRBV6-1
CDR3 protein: CASRRDRGAATYNEQFF

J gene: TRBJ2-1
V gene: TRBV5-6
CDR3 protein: CASIQGGLDEQFF

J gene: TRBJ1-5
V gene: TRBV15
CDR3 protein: CATSRQGNSNQPQHF

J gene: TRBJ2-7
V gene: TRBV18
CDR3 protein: CASSPRQGHSYEQYF

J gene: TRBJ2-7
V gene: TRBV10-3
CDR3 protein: CAISPTGGAEQYF

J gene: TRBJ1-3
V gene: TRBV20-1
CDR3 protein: CSASMGRSSGNTIYF